These 16 T cell receptor beta chains came from one sample sequenced in a study of blood T cell repertoires in COVID-19. Here immunoSEQ multiplex PCR was the method, and the copy in TCRdb shows in-frame clones only, minus some. The table records approximately 240,000 clones, around 84% of them present only once. Sequences were obtained from peripheral blood. The origin of the receptors is a woman in her sixties who had recovered from COVID-19.

This chain joins TRBV4-3 and TRBJ1-1; D is possibly TRBD1 (5 bases). The CDR3 length is 14 residues. Trimming stripped 4 bases from V and 5 bases from J, with 14 bases between. Germline V lookup: CDR1 LGHNA, CDR2 YSLEER. CDR3 sequence: CASSLQGGATEAFF. In DNA, the CDR3 is TGCGCCAGCAGCCTCCAGGGAGGTGCGACTGAAGCTTTCTTT.

The chain recombines TRBV10-3 with TRBJ2-7, with TRBD2 identical over 10 bases. The CDR3 is 17 amino acids. The ends lost 2 bases at V and 0 bases at J; junction bases unmatched: 7. Germline V gives CDR1 ENHRY, CDR2 SYGVKD. The DNA of the CDR3 is TGTGCCATCAGTGAGCTTCCACTAGCGGGAAGCTCCTACGAGCAGTACTTC. Its protein product is CAISELPLAGSSYEQYF.

The chain uses TRBV7-2 and TRBJ2-5; D call uncertain. The length of the CDR3 is 13 residues. V dropped 1 base and J dropped 4 bases, with 7 bases sitting between them. Germline CDR1 reads SGHTA; CDR2 reads FQGNSA. CDR3: CASSLGFGETQYF. In DNA form, the CDR3 reads TGTGCCAGCAGCTTAGGGTTCGGAGAGACCCAGTACTTC.

The V gene is TRBV6-5, the J gene TRBJ1-2; perhaps TRBD1 as D (5 bases). Germline CDR1 reads MNHEY; CDR2 reads SVGAGI. Trimming took off 6 bases at V and 3 bases at J, with 11 bases between the two ends. CDR3 size: 13 residues. CDR3: CASRGRLDYGYTF. For the CDR3, the DNA is TGTGCCAGCAGGGGGCGCTTGGACTATGGCTACACCTTC.

The chain links TRBV7-2 to TRBJ1-2; D is ambiguous. In germline, CDR1 is SGHTA, CDR2 FQGNSA. The CDR3 sequence is 15 residues long. The V gene lost 1 base and the J gene lost 0 bases, with 9 bases spanning the gap. The CDR3 DNA reads TGTGCCAGCAGCTTAGGCGGCAGTCCTAACTATGGCTACACCTTC. Amino acids: CASSLGGSPNYGYTF.

The count of this clone is one. This chain joins TRBV27 and TRBJ2-6; 9 bases map to TRBD1. CDR3 size: 18 residues. The V gene end was trimmed by 6 bases and the J gene end by 0 bases; junction bases not matched to a gene: 9. CDR1 is MNHEY and CDR2 is SMNVEV in the germline V gene (reference sequence). The CDR3 here is CASSPGQGRDSGANVLTF. The CDR3 DNA follows: TGTGCCAGCAGCCCCGGACAGGGGAGAGACTCTGGGGCCAACGTCCTGACTTTC.

The chain has TRBV9 and TRBJ1-4, with D possibly matching TRBD1 (5 bases). This CDR3 has 14 residues. In germline, CDR1 is SGDLS, CDR2 YYNGEE. The V and J ends lost 1 base and 7 bases respectively, with 11 bases between them. The DNA of the CDR3 is TGTGCCAGCAGCGTACTAGGGGCTGGTGAAAAACTGTTTTTT. It specifies CASSVLGAGEKLFF.

The J gene is TRBJ2-5, the V gene TRBV7-2, with a possible D match to TRBD1 (6 bases). This CDR3 has 14 residues. Deletions cut 7 bases from V and 9 bases from J, with 21 bases between. Germline V gives CDR1 SGHTA, CDR2 FQGNSA. CDR3 sequence: CASTLTTGSGAQYF. The DNA of the CDR3 is TGTGCCAGCACCTTGACCACAGGGTCGGGCGCCCAGTACTTC.

V and J are TRBV3-1 (or the pseudogene TRBV3-2) and TRBJ2-1; possibly TRBD2 for D (5 bases). V was shortened by 4 bases and J by 7 bases, with 14 bases between the two germline ends. Germline CDR1 and CDR2: LGHDT and YNNKEL (reference sequence). The CDR3 has 14 amino acids. CDR3 loop: CASSLVAGENEQFF. The CDR3, as DNA: TGTGCCAGCAGCCTCGTCGCCGGGGAGAATGAGCAGTTCTTC.

This clone was observed a single time. V gene TRBV6-2 or TRBV6-3 combines with J gene TRBJ1-6, with 11 bases lining up with TRBD1. V shed 0 bases and J 10 bases; nucleotides not matched to a gene: 5. From germline, CDR1 is MNHEY and CDR2 SVGEGT. The CDR3 runs 16 residues. CDR3 region: CASSYSPGQGGSPLHF. The CDR3 DNA sequence: TGTGCCAGCAGTTACTCACCGGGACAGGGGGGCTCACCCCTCCACTTT.

This clone was observed a single time. The V call is TRBV5-1, the J call TRBJ1-4; perhaps TRBD1 as D (6 bases). V lost 3 bases and J lost 5, with 11 bases in between. Germline CDR1 SGHRS, CDR2 YFSETQ. The length of the CDR3 is 14 residues. The CDR3 bases are TGCGCCAGCAGCTCTCGGGACAAGAATGAAAAACTGTTTTTT. This translates into CASSSRDKNEKLFF. The complete variable domain, with remaining parts taken from reference TRBV5-1 and TRBJ1-4, reads KAGVTQTPRYLIKTRGQQVTLSCSPISGHRSVSWYQQTPGQGLQFLFEYFSETQRNKGNFPGRFSGRQFSNSRSEMNVSTLELGDSALYLCASSSRDKNEKLFFGSGTQLSVL.

This clone was found many times. V gene TRBV3-1 (or the pseudogene TRBV3-2) combines with J gene TRBJ1-2; tentative D call: TRBD1 (6 bases). The length of the CDR3 is 18 residues. CDR1 and CDR2 from the germline V gene are LGHDT and YNNKEL (reference sequence). Deletions cut 4 bases from V and 0 bases from J, with 21 bases between. CDR3 sequence: CASSRTQGAGRPNYGYTF. In DNA, the CDR3 is TGTGCCAGCAGCCGTACACAGGGAGCCGGGCGACCTAACTATGGCTACACCTTC.

The rearrangement joins TRBV12-5 to TRBJ1-5; 9 nucleotides agree with TRBD1. The V gene end was trimmed by 6 bases and the J gene end by 1 base; junction bases not matched to a gene: 13. Germline CDR1 LGHNT, CDR2 FRNRAP. This CDR3 comprises 18 residues. CDR3 amino acids: CASGFSTGTGLSNQPQHF. The CDR3 DNA reads as TGTGCTAGTGGCTTCTCCACCGGGACAGGGTTGAGCAATCAGCCCCAGCATTTT.

This chain links TRBV2 with TRBJ1-2, with D possibly matching TRBD1 (5 bases). V lost 5 bases and J 4 bases, leaving 11 bases between the germline ends. The V gene's germline CDR1 is SNHLY and CDR2 FYNNEI. The CDR3 covers 13 residues. This CDR3 is CASSNQGAYGYTF. The CDR3 DNA sequence: TGTGCCAGCAGTAATCAGGGCGCCTATGGCTACACCTTC.

This sequence joins TRBV6-5 and TRBJ2-3, with 12 bases that match TRBD2. J was trimmed by 4 bases and V by 5 bases; bases with no gene match: 4. Germline V gene data show CDR1 as MNHEY and CDR2 as SVGAGI. This CDR3 is 15 amino acids long. Written as DNA, the CDR3 is TGTGCCAGCAGTCCACTAGCGGGGGGCCCAGATACGCAGTATTTT. Its protein is CASSPLAGGPDTQYF.

The chain joins TRBV7-3 to TRBJ2-3; D unresolved. The CDR3 is made up of 14 amino acids. V was pared by 4 bases and J by 0 bases, with 8 bases between. The germline CDR1 and CDR2 sequences are SGHTA and FQGTGA. The CDR3 DNA sequence: TGTGCCAGCAGCTATAGATCTAGCACAGATACGCAGTATTTT. Amino acids: CASSYRSSTDTQYF.